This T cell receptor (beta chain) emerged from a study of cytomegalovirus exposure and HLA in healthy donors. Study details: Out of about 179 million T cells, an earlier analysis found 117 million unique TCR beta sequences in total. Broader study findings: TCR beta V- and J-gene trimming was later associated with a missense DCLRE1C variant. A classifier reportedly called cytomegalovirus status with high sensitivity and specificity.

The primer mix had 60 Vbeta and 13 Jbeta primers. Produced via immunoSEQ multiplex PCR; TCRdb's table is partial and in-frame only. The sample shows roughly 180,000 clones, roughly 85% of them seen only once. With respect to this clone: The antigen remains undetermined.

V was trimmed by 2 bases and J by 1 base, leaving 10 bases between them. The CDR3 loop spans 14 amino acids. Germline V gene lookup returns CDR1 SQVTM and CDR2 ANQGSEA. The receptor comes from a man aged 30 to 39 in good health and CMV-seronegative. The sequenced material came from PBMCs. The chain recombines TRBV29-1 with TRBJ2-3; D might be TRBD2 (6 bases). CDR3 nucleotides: TGCAGCGTTGAATGGGGGGTCGGCACAGATACGCAGTATTTT. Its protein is CSVEWGVGTDTQYF.